Sequencing of this TCR beta chain was carried out in a study of blood T cell repertoires in COVID-19. The CDR3 covers 16 residues. The V and J ends lost 0 bases and 4 bases respectively, with 16 bases between them. Per germline, CDR1 SGHNT and CDR2 YYREEE (reference sequence). Produced via immunoSEQ multiplex PCR; TCRdb's table is partial and in-frame only. The sample includes approximately 200,000 clones, about 81% of them seen just once. The gene calls are TRBV5-4 and TRBJ1-1; perhaps TRBD1 as D (5 bases). The sample consisted of peripheral blood. The receptor comes from a woman aged 80 or older with COVID-19, enrolled during active disease. CDR3 region: CASSLVAGTPATEAFF. The CDR3 region has the DNA TGTGCCAGCAGCTTGGTTGCCGGGACTCCGGCCACTGAAGCTTTCTTT.